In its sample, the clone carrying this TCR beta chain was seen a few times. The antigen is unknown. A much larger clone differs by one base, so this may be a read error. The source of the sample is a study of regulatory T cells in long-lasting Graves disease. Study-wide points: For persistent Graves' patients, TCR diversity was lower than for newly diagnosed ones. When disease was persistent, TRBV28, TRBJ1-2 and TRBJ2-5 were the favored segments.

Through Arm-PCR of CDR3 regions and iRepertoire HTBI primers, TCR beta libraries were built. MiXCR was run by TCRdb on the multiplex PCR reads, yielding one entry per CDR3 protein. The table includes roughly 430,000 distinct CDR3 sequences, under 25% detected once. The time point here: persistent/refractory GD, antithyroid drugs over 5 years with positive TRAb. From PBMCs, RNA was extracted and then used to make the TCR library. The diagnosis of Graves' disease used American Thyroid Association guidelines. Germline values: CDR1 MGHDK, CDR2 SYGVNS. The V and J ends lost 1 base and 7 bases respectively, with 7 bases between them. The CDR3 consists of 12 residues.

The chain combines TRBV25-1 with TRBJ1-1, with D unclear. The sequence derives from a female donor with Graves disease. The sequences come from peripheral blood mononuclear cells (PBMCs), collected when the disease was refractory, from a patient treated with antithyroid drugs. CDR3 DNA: TGTGCCAGCAGTGAATGGGCCAGTGAAGCTTTCTTT. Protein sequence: CASSEWASEAFF.